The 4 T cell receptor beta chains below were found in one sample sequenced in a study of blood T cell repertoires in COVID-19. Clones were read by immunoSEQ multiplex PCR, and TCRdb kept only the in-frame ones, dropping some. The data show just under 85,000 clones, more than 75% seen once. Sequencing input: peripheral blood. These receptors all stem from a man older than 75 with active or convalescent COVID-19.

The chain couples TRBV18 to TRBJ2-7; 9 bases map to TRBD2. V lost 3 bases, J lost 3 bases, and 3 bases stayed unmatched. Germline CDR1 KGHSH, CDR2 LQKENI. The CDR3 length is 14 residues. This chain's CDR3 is CASSPTSGLYEQYV. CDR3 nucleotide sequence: TGTGCCAGCTCACCGACTAGCGGCCTCTACGAGCAGTACGTC.

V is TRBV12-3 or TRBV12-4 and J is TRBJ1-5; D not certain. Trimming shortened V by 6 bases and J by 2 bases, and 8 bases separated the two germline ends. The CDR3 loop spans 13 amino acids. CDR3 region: CASSPTGNQPQHF. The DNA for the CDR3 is TGTGCCAGCAGCCCTACCGGCAATCAGCCCCAGCATTTT.

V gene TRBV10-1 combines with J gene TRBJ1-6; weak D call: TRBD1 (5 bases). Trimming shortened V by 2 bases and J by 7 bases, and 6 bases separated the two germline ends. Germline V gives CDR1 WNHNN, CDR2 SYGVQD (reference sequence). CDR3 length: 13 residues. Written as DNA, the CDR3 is TGCGCCAGCAGTGAGCGGGGGAATTCACCCCTCCACTTT. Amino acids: CASSERGNSPLHF.

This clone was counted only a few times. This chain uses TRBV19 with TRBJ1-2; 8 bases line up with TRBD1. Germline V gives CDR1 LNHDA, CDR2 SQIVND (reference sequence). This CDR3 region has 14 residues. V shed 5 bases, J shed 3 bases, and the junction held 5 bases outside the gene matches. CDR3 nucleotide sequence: TGTGCCAGTAGTCCAGGGGGCTCTGACTATGGCTACACCTTC. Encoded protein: CASSPGGSDYGYTF.